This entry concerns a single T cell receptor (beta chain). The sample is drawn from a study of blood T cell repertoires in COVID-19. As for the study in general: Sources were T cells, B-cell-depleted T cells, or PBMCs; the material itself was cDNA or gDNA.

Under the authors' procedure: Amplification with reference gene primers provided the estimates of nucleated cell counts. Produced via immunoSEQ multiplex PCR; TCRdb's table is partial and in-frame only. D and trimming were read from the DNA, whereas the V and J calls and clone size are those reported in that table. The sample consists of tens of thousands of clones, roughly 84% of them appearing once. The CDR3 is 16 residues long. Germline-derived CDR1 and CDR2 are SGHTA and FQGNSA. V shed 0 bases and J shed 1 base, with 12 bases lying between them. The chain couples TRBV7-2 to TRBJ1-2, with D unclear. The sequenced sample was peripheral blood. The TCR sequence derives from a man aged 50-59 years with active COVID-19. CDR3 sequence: CASSLASGQLNYGYTF. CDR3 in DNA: TGTGCCAGCAGCTTAGCCTCTGGGCAGCTTAACTATGGCTACACCTTC.